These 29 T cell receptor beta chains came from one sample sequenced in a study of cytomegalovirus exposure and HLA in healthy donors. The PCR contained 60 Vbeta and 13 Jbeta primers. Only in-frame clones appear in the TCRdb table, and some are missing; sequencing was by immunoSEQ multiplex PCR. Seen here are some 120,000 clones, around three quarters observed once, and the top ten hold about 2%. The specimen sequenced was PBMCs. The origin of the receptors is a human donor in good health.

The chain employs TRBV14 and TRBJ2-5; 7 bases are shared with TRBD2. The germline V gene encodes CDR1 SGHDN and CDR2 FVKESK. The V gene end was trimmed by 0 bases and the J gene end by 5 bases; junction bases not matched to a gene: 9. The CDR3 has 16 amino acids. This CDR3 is CASSQDLARGRETQYF. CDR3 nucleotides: TGTGCCAGCAGCCAAGATCTGGCGCGGGGGAGGGAGACCCAGTACTTC. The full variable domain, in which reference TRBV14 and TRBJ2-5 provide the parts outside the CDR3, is EAGVTQFPSHSVIEKGQTVTLRCDPISGHDNLYWYRRVMGKEIKFLLHFVKESKQDESGMPNNRFLAERTGGTYSTLKVQPAELEDSGVYFCASSQDLARGRETQYFGPGTRLLVL.

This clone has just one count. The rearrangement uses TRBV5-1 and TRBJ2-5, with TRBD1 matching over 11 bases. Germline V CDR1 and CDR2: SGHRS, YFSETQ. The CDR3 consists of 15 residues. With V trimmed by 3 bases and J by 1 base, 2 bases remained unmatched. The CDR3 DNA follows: TGCGCCAGCAGCTGGACAGGGGGCGGCCAAGAGACCCAGTACTTC. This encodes CASSWTGGGQETQYF.

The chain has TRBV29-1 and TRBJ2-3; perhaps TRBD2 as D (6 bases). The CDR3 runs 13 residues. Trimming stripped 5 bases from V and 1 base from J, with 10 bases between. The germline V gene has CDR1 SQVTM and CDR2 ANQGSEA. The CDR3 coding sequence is TGCAGCGTTCGGTGGGGGGGCACAGATACGCAGTATTTT. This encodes CSVRWGGTDTQYF.

CDR3 in DNA: TGTGCCAGCAGCTTAACTGGCGGGGGGGCTGGAGATACGCAGTATTTT. Its protein product is CASSLTGGGAGDTQYF. The rearrangement links TRBV7-3 to TRBJ2-3; 9 bases fit TRBD2. The germline CDR1 and CDR2 sequences are SGHTA and FQGTGA. The CDR3 contains 16 residues. V shed 0 bases and J 5 bases; nucleotides not matched to a gene: 6.

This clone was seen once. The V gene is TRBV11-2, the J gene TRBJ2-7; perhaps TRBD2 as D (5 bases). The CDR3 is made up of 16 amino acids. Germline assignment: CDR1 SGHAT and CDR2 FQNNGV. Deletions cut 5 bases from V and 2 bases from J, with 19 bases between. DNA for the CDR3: TGTGCCAGCAGCCCTAGGGCGGGTCTCACAACCTACGAGCAGTACTTC. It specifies CASSPRAGLTTYEQYF.

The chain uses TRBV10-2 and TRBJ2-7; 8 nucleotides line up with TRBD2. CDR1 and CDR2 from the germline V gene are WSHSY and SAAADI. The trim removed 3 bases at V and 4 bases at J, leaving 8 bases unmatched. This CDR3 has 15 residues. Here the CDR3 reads CASSDLAGSGYEQYF. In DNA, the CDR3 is TGCGCCAGCAGTGACTTAGCGGGAAGTGGGTACGAGCAGTACTTC.

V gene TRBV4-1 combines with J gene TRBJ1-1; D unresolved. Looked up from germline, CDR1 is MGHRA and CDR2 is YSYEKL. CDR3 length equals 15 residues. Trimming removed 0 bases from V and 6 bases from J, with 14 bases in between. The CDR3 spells CASSQDIVGRPEAFF. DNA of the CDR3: TGCGCCAGCAGCCAAGACATTGTCGGGAGGCCTGAAGCTTTCTTT.

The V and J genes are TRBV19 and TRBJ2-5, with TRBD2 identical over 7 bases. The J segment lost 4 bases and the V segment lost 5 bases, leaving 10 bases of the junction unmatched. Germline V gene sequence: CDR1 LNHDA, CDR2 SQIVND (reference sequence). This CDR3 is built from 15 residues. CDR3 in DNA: TGTGCCAGTAGTGAGGACTCGGGGGGTTCAGAGACCCAGTACTTC. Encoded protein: CASSEDSGGSETQYF.

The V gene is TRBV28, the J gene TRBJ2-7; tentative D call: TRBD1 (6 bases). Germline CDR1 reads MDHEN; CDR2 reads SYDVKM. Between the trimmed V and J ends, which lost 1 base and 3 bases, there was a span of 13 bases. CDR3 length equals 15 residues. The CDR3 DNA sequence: TGTGCCAGCAGTTTATTCGGACAGATCAACTACGAGCAGTACTTC. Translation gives CASSLFGQINYEQYF.

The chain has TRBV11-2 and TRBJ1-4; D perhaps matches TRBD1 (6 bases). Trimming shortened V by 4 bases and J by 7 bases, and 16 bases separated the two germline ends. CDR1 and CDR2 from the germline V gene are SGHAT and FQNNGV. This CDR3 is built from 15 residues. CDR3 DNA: TGTGCCAGCAGCTCCACAGGGCGGTTAGGTGAAAAACTGTTTTTT. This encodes CASSSTGRLGEKLFF.

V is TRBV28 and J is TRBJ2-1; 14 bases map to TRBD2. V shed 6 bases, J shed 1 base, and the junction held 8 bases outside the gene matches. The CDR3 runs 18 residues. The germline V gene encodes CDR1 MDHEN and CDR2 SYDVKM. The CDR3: CASRSGLAGARSYNEQFF. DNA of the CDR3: TGTGCCAGCAGGTCGGGACTAGCGGGAGCTCGTTCCTACAATGAGCAGTTCTTC.

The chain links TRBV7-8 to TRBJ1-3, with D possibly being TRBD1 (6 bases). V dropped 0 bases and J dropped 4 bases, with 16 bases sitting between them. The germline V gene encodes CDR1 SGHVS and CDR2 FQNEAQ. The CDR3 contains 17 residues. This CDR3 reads CASSLASATGLGNTIYF. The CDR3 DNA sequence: TGTGCCAGCAGCTTAGCGAGTGCAACAGGGCTGGGAAACACCATATATTTT.

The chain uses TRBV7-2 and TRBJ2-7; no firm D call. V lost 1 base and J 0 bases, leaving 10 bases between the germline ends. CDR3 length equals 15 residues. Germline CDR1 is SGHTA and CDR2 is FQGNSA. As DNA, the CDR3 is TGTGCCAGCAGCTTAGACAGCATAAACTCCTACGAGCAGTACTTC. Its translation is CASSLDSINSYEQYF.

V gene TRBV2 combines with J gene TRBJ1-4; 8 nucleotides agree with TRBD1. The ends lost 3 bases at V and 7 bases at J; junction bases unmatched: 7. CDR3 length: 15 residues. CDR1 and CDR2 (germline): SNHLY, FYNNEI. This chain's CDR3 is CASSDDRGHGEKLFF. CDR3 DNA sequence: TGTGCCAGCAGTGACGACAGGGGCCACGGTGAAAAACTGTTTTTT.

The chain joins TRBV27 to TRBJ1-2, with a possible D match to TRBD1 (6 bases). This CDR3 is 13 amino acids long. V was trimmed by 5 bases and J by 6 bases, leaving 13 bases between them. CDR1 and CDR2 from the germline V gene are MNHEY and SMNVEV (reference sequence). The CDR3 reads CASSPRGNHGYTF. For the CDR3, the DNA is TGTGCCAGCAGTCCGAGGGGGAACCATGGCTACACCTTC.

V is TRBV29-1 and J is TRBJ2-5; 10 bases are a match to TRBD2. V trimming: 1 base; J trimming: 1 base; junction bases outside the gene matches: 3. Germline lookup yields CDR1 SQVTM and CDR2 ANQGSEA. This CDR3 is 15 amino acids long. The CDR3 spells CSVEGQREGQETQYF. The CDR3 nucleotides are TGCAGCGTTGAAGGCCAGCGGGAGGGCCAAGAGACCCAGTACTTC.

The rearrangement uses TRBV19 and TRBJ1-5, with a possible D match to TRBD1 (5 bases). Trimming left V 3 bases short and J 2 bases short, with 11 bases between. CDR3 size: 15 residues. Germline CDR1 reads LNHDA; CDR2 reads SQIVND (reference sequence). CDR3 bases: TGTGCCAGTAGTATCCGAGAAGGGGGCAATCAGCCCCAGCATTTT. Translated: CASSIREGGNQPQHF. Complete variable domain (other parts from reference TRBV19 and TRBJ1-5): DGGITQSPKYLFRKEGQNVTLSCEQNLNHDAMYWYRQDPGQGLRLIYYSQIVNDFQKGDIAEGYSVSREKKESFPLTVTSAQKNPTAFYLCASSIREGGNQPQHFGDGTRLSIL.

CDR3 residues: CASSLGRPKNYGYTF. The CDR3 DNA reads as TGTGCCAGCAGTCTAGGAAGACCGAAAAACTATGGCTACACCTTC. This chain connects TRBV6-5 to TRBJ1-2; no definite D call. V lost 5 bases, J lost 2 bases, and 15 bases lay in between. This CDR3 contains 15 residues. In germline, CDR1 is MNHEY, CDR2 SVGAGI.

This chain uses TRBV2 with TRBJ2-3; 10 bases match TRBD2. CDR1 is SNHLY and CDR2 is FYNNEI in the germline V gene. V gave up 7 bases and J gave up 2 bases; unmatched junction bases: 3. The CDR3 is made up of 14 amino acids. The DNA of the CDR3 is TGTGCCAGCAATAGCGGGGGGACCACAGATACGCAGTATTTT. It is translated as CASNSGGTTDTQYF.

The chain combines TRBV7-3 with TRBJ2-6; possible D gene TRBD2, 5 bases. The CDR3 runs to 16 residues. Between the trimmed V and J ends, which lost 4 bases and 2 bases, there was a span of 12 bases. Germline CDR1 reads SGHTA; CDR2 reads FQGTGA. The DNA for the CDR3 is TGTGCCAGCAGCTCAACCCGGGGTCCTGGGGCCAACGTCCTGACTTTC. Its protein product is CASSSTRGPGANVLTF.

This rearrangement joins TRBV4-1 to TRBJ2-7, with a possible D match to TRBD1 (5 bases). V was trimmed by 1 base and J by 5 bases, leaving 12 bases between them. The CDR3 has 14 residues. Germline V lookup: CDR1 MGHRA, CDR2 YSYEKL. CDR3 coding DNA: TGCGCCAGCAGCCAAGGAAGGCAGGGCAACGAGCAGTACTTC. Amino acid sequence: CASSQGRQGNEQYF.

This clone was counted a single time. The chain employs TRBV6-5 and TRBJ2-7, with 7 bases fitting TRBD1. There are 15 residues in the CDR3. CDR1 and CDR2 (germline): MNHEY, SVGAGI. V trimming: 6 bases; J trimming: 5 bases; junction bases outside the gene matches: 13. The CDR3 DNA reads TGTGCCAGCAGAGCGACGGACAGGACCGGGCACGAGCAGTACTTC. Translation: CASRATDRTGHEQYF.

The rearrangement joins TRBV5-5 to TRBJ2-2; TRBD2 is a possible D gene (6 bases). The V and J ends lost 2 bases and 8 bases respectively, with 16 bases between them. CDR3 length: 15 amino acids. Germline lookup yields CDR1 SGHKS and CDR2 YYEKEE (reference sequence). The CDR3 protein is CASSFAGPGGGELFF. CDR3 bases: TGTGCCAGCAGCTTTGCGGGGCCTGGGGGTGGGGAGCTGTTTTTT.

The CDR3 here is CASSYSTGVVNEQFF. CDR3 nucleotides: TGTGCCAGCAGTTACTCGACAGGGGTTGTCAATGAGCAGTTCTTC. The V call is TRBV6-5, the J call TRBJ2-1, with 8 bases fitting TRBD1. Trimming at V came to 0 bases and at J to 6 bases, leaving 4 bases not matched to a gene. CDR1 is MNHEY and CDR2 is SVGAGI in the germline V gene. The CDR3 covers 15 residues.

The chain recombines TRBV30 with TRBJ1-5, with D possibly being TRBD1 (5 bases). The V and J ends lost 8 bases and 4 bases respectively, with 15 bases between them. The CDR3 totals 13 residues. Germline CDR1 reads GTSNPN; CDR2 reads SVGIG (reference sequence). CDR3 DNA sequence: TGTGCCGTGGAGTCAGGGAATAATCAGCCCCAGCATTTT. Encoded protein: CAVESGNNQPQHF. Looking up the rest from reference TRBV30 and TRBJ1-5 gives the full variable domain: SQTIHQWPATLVQPVGSPLSLECTVEGTSNPNLYWYRQAAGRGLQLLFYSVGIGQISSEVPQNLSASRPQDRQFILSSKKLLLSDSGFYLCAVESGNNQPQHFGDGTRLSIL.

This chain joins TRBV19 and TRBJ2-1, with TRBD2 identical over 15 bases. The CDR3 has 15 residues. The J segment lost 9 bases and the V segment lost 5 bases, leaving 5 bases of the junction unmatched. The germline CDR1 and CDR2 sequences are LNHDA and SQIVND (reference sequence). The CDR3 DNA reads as TGTGCCAGTAGTCGGACTAGCGGGGGGGCCGGTGAGCAGTTCTTC. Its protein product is CASSRTSGGAGEQFF.

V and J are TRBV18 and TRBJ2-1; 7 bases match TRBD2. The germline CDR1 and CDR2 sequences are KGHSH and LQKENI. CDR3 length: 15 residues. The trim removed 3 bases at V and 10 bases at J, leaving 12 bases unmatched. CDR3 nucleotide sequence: TGTGCCAGCTCACCCGAGGGCGGGAGCCCTTGGGAGCAGTTCTTC. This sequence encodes CASSPEGGSPWEQFF.

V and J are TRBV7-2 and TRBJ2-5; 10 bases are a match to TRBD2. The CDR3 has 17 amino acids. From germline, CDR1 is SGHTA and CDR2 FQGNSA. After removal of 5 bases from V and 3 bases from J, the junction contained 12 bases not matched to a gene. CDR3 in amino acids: CASSPHDSGGSKETQYF. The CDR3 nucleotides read TGTGCCAGCAGCCCCCACGATAGCGGGGGGTCTAAAGAGACCCAGTACTTC.

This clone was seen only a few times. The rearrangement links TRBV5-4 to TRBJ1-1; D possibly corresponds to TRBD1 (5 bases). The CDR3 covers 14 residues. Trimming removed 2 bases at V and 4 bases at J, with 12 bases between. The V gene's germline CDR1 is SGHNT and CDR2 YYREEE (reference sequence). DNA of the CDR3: TGTGCCAGCAGCTTCGGCCAGGGAATCACTGAAGCTTTCTTT. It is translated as CASSFGQGITEAFF.